This TCR beta chain was found in a study of T cell clones after liver transplantation. Study summary: At least one year of complete immunosuppression withdrawal without enzymes over twice normal defined tolerance. Broader study findings: The donor-reactive repertoire was only partly measurable in two subjects, lacking donor cells.

V lost 3 bases to trimming and J lost 3 bases, with 12 bases between them. The CDR3 consists of 14 residues. Germline CDR1 SGDLS, CDR2 YYNGEE. A note on this clone: Its antigen is not known.

Repertoires were generated with immunoSEQ multiplex PCR, while TCRdb's copy carries only in-frame clones and drops some. The profile shows roughly 12,000 clones, approximately 73% of them singletons. The sequences come from CD8+ T cells from blood, collected at the 22-month timepoint. The TCR was taken from a human patient who received a liver transplant. Some T cells may have originated in the graft donor. The gene calls are TRBV9 and TRBJ1-1; no firm D call. CDR3 sequence: CASSASDGYTEAFF. For the CDR3, the DNA is TGTGCCAGCAGCGCCTCAGACGGCTACACTGAAGCTTTCTTT.